This passage covers 23 T cell receptor beta chains from one sample sequenced in a study of blood T cell repertoires in COVID-19. Only in-frame clones appear in the TCRdb table, and some are missing; sequencing was by immunoSEQ multiplex PCR. The sample consists of about 340,000 clones, roughly 85% of them appearing once. The sample was PBMCs or T cells enriched from blood (not recorded which). The receptor source for this set is a woman aged 40 to 50 with acute COVID-19.

This clone was counted between two and nine times. V usage is TRBV3-1 (or the pseudogene TRBV3-2) and J usage is TRBJ1-3; D remains ambiguous. The germline V and J ends were trimmed by 3 bases and 5 bases, with 20 bases remaining between them. Germline loops: CDR1 LGHDT, CDR2 YNNKEL (reference sequence). The CDR3 runs 17 residues. The CDR3 DNA follows: TGTGCCAGCAGCCATAGAGTATTTTTGCGTTTTAGAAACACCATATATTTT. Encoded protein: CASSHRVFLRFRNTIYF.

This sequence joins TRBV7-8 and TRBJ2-6; 7 nucleotides line up with TRBD1. V lost 1 base and J lost 1; bases outside the gene matches: 7. Germline V gene data show CDR1 as SGHVS and CDR2 as FQNEAQ. The CDR3 is 18 residues long. The CDR3, as DNA: TGTGCCAGCAGCTTAGAGCAACAGACAGGGTCTGGGGCCAACGTCCTGACTTTC. Translating it yields CASSLEQQTGSGANVLTF.

This chain links TRBV4-1 with TRBJ1-2, with D perhaps matching TRBD1 (6 bases). CDR3 size: 16 residues. Germline V CDR1 and CDR2: MGHRA, YSYEKL. V lost 2 bases, J lost 2 bases, and 15 bases lay in between. The CDR3 region has the DNA TGCGCCAGCAGCCAACTACCGGACAGCCGAAACTATGGCTACACCTTC. It is translated as CASSQLPDSRNYGYTF.

The V call is TRBV27, the J call TRBJ2-1; 9 nucleotides agree with TRBD2. Germline trimming cut 6 bases from V and 4 bases from J; bases unmatched to any gene: 7. The CDR3 length is 15 residues. Germline V gene lookup returns CDR1 MNHEY and CDR2 SMNVEV (reference sequence). The CDR3 DNA reads as TGTGCCAGCAGAAATAGCGGGGGACTATACAATGAGCAGTTCTTC. The encoded protein is CASRNSGGLYNEQFF.

V and J are TRBV6-2 or TRBV6-3 and TRBJ2-7; D is unclear. This CDR3 spans 14 amino acids. The germline gives CDR1 MNHEY, CDR2 SVGEGT. The V end lost 0 bases, the J end lost 5 bases, and 11 bases lay between the germline ends. The CDR3 region is CASSYSSSSDEQYF. The CDR3 region has the DNA TGTGCCAGCAGTTACTCGAGTAGCAGCGACGAGCAGTACTTC.

The chain recombines TRBV29-1 with TRBJ1-4; 7 nucleotides match TRBD1. J lost 6 bases, V lost 4 bases, and 5 bases had no gene match. Germline assignment: CDR1 SQVTM and CDR2 ANQGSEA. The CDR3 has 13 amino acids. The CDR3: CSVAGQPDEKLFF. DNA for the CDR3: TGCAGCGTTGCGGGACAGCCAGATGAAAAACTGTTTTTT.

As concerns this clone: The identical CDR3 is also encoded by other nucleotide sequences in the sample. The CDR3 loop is CASSPGTVSYEQYF. The DNA of the CDR3 is TGTGCCAGCTCTCCCGGGACAGTCTCCTACGAGCAGTACTTC. The chain recombines TRBV18 with TRBJ2-7, with 7 bases that match TRBD1. CDR1 and CDR2 from the germline V gene are KGHSH and LQKENI. V shed 6 bases, J shed 0 bases, and the junction held 5 bases outside the gene matches. This CDR3 contains 14 residues.

The chain is built from TRBV5-6 and TRBJ1-2, with TRBD1 identical over 8 bases. CDR1 is SGHDT, CDR2 YYEEEE, per germline. The CDR3 has 13 residues. With V trimmed by 3 bases and J by 8 bases, 6 bases remained unmatched. CDR3 DNA sequence: TGTGCCAGCAGCTGGGACAGGAGGAGCGGCTACACCTTC. Its protein is CASSWDRRSGYTF.

V usage is TRBV29-1 and J usage is TRBJ1-2, with D unresolved. The CDR3 extends over 12 amino acids. The germline CDR1 and CDR2 sequences are SQVTM and ANQGSEA. V was clipped by 6 bases and J by 1 base, with 9 bases between them. In DNA form, the CDR3 reads TGCAGCGTGGAGAGGGTTAACTATGGCTACACCTTC. Its translation: CSVERVNYGYTF.

The J gene is TRBJ1-2, the V gene TRBV4-1; TRBD1 matches at 8 bases. The trim removed 3 bases at V and 6 bases at J, leaving 6 bases unmatched. The CDR3 consists of 14 residues. In germline, CDR1 is MGHRA, CDR2 YSYEKL. CDR3 loop: CASSHLTGVDGYTF. Here the CDR3 DNA reads TGCGCCAGCAGCCACTTGACAGGGGTTGATGGCTACACCTTC.

This clone was seen once. This chain links TRBV9 with TRBJ1-2; D remains ambiguous. Per the germline V gene, CDR1 is SGDLS and CDR2 is YYNGEE. Between the trimmed V and J ends, which lost 2 bases and 7 bases, there was a span of 15 bases. The CDR3 totals 14 residues. CDR3 DNA: TGTGCCAGCAGCGTCACCGATAACTATGGTGGCTACACCTTC. Its translation: CASSVTDNYGGYTF.

The V and J genes are TRBV19 and TRBJ1-3; no definite D call. The germline V and J ends were trimmed by 3 bases and 0 bases, with 12 bases remaining between them. The germline gives CDR1 LNHDA, CDR2 SQIVND (reference sequence). The CDR3 covers 16 residues. Here the CDR3 DNA reads TGTGCCAGTAGTATGGCCGCGGCGTCCTCTGGAAACACCATATATTTT. Amino acids: CASSMAAASSGNTIYF. Combining the CDR3 with reference TRBV19 and TRBJ1-3 gives the whole variable domain DGGITQSPKYLFRKEGQNVTLSCEQNLNHDAMYWYRQDPGQGLRLIYYSQIVNDFQKGDIAEGYSVSREKKESFPLTVTSAQKNPTAFYLCASSMAAASSGNTIYFGEGSWLTVV.

The V and J genes are TRBV5-6 and TRBJ2-7, with D perhaps TRBD1 (6 bases). This CDR3 is built from 16 residues. Germline CDR1 SGHDT, CDR2 YYEEEE. Trimming removed 0 bases from V and 2 bases from J, with 15 bases in between. CDR3 sequence: CASSLAGAGATYEQYF. Written as DNA, the CDR3 is TGTGCCAGCAGCTTGGCCGGTGCAGGGGCCACCTACGAGCAGTACTTC.

The gene calls are TRBV5-6 and TRBJ1-6; no definite D call. The CDR3 sequence is 13 residues long. V lost 2 bases and J lost 10, with 10 bases in between. Germline CDR1 is SGHDT and CDR2 is YYEEEE. The CDR3 reads CASSFSGASPLHF. Here the CDR3 DNA reads TGTGCCAGCAGCTTCTCGGGAGCCTCACCCCTCCACTTT.

The chain is built from TRBV3-1 (or the pseudogene TRBV3-2) and TRBJ2-4; 15 nucleotides match TRBD2. The CDR3 length is 18 residues. The V and J ends lost 3 bases and 1 base, in that order; junction bases with no gene match: 4. Germline CDR1 LGHDT, CDR2 YNNKEL (reference sequence). CDR3 bases: TGTGCCAGCAGCCATCACGGACTAGCGGGAGGGGCCAAAAACATTCAGTACTTC. Amino acids: CASSHHGLAGGAKNIQYF.

The CDR3 loop reads CASSPDSLWDEKLFF. CDR3 coding DNA: TGTGCCAGCAGCCCTGACTCCCTTTGGGATGAAAAACTGTTTTTT. The chain uses TRBV7-9 and TRBJ1-4; D uncertain. V gave up 5 bases and J gave up 6 bases, with 16 bases separating them. Germline values: CDR1 SEHNR, CDR2 FQNEAQ (reference sequence). CDR3 length equals 15 residues.

The sample holds one count of this clone. The chain has TRBV5-5 and TRBJ1-3; D is ambiguous. CDR1 is SGHKS and CDR2 is YYEKEE in the germline V gene (reference sequence). V dropped 4 bases and J dropped 0 bases, with 11 bases sitting between them. CDR3 length: 15 amino acids. The CDR3 coding sequence is TGTGCCAGCAGCAATGGTCACAACTCTGGAAACACCATATATTTT. Translation gives CASSNGHNSGNTIYF. Variable domain in full (rest from reference TRBV5-5 and TRBJ1-3): DAGVTQSPTHLIKTRGQQVTLRCSPISGHKSVSWYQQVLGQGPQFIFQYYEKEERGRGNFPDRFSARQFPNYSSELNVNALLLGDSALYLCASSNGHNSGNTIYFGEGSWLTVV.

V and J are TRBV6-2 or TRBV6-3 and TRBJ2-1, with unresolved D. Germline V lookup: CDR1 MNHEY, CDR2 SVGEGT. CDR3 length equals 11 residues. V dropped 1 base and J dropped 9 bases, with 4 bases sitting between them. The CDR3 spells CASSYYGEQFF. In nucleotides, the CDR3 is TGTGCCAGCAGTTACTACGGTGAGCAGTTCTTC.

This sequence joins TRBV9 and TRBJ1-6; D gene uncertain. There are 13 residues in the CDR3. Trimming took off 0 bases at V and 9 bases at J, with 7 bases between the two ends. Germline CDR1 SGDLS, CDR2 YYNGEE. For the CDR3, the DNA is TGTGCCAGCAGCGTAGAATCGGGTTCACCCCTCCACTTT. Encoded protein: CASSVESGSPLHF.

The V and J genes are TRBV5-4 and TRBJ2-1, with 14 positions matching TRBD2. Germline V gives CDR1 SGHNT, CDR2 YYREEE (reference sequence). The ends lost 4 bases at V and 10 bases at J; junction bases unmatched: 13. CDR3 length: 17 residues. DNA for the CDR3: TGTGCCAGCAGCCGACGCTTGGGACTAGCGGGAGCAGGCGAGCAGTTCTTC. Residues: CASSRRLGLAGAGEQFF.

The chain couples TRBV28 to TRBJ1-1, with 7 positions matching TRBD1. The germline gives CDR1 MDHEN, CDR2 SYDVKM. The CDR3 is 16 residues long. V lost 5 bases to trimming and J lost 1 base; unmatched junction nucleotides: 10. CDR3 bases: TGTGCCAGCAGTCCTCCCAAAGGGACAGCGAACACTGAAGCTTTCTTT. Amino acid sequence: CASSPPKGTANTEAFF. Looking up the rest from reference TRBV28 and TRBJ1-1 gives the full variable domain: DVKVTQSSRYLVKRTGEKVFLECVQDMDHENMFWYRQDPGLGLRLIYFSYDVKMKEKGDIPEGYSVSREKKERFSLILESASTNQTSMYLCASSPPKGTANTEAFFGQGTRLTVV.

V gene TRBV15 combines with J gene TRBJ2-3, with D unresolved. Deletions cut 5 bases from V and 0 bases from J, with 3 bases between. The germline V gene has CDR1 LNHNV and CDR2 YYDKDF (reference sequence). There are 12 residues in the CDR3. For the CDR3, the DNA is TGTGCCACCAGCCTCAGCACAGATACGCAGTATTTT. Protein: CATSLSTDTQYF.

This clone was recorded a few times. V usage is TRBV3-1 (or the pseudogene TRBV3-2) and J usage is TRBJ1-4, with TRBD1 identical over 7 bases. The J segment lost 5 bases and the V segment lost 4 bases, leaving 7 bases of the junction unmatched. Germline CDR1 LGHDT, CDR2 YNNKEL (reference sequence). CDR3 length equals 15 residues. The CDR3 DNA sequence: TGTGCCAGCAGCCCGGGACAGTTGAAAAATGAAAAACTGTTTTTT. Protein: CASSPGQLKNEKLFF.